The 28 T cell receptor beta chains in this list originate from one sample, sequenced in a study of T cells in Graves' hyperthyroidism and ophthalmopathy. The investigators amplified TCR beta CDR3 regions from RNA transcripts. Researchers ran a first-round RT-PCR on the TCR CDR3 using the HTBI primer set. TCRdb used MiXCR to reprocess the multiplex PCR reads, holding one entry per CDR3 protein. Counted here are around 530,000 distinct CDR3 sequences, about a sixth occurring once; the ten biggest clones make up approximately 16%. The sequenced material came from blood. Receptors were obtained from a woman younger than 35 with Graves' ophthalmopathy.

This chain joins TRBV25-1 and TRBJ2-5, with D perhaps given as TRBD1 or TRBD2 (9 bases each). CDR3 length: 22 amino acids. Trimming pared 1 base from V and 5 bases from J, leaving 35 bases between. Germline loops: CDR1 MGHDK, CDR2 SYGVNS. The CDR3 sequence is CASSESHRGRMASGIQGETQYF. CDR3 DNA: TGTGCCAGCAGTGAATCCCACAGGGGGCGAATGGCTAGCGGGATCCAAGGGGAGACCCAGTACTTC.

The chain carries TRBV20-1 and TRBJ1-6; possible D gene TRBD1, 5 bases. The V and J ends lost 4 bases and 5 bases respectively, with 12 bases between them. The CDR3 has 14 amino acids. Per germline, CDR1 DFQATT and CDR2 SNEGSKA (reference sequence). Here the CDR3 DNA reads TGCAGTGCTACCTTCAGGGAAGATAATTCACCCCTCCACTTT. It codes for CSATFREDNSPLHF.

A few counts support this clonotype. CDR3 sequence (DNA): TGTGCCAGCAGTCGGTTAGCGGGCAATCAGCCCCAGCATTTT. Translating gives CASSRLAGNQPQHF. The chain is built from TRBV5-6 and TRBJ1-5, with D uncertain. Trimming pared 5 bases from V and 2 bases from J, leaving 11 bases between. Germline V gene sequence: CDR1 SGHDT, CDR2 YYEEEE. The CDR3 totals 14 residues.

This clonotype was found many times. The V call is TRBV30, the J call TRBJ1-3; D is unresolved. From germline, CDR1 is GTSNPN and CDR2 SVGIG (reference sequence). The CDR3 length is 13 residues. V lost 0 bases and J lost 0, with 3 bases in between. The CDR3 spells CAWSVDSGNTIYF. The CDR3 bases are TGTGCCTGGAGTGTTGACTCTGGAAACACCATATATTTT.

This clonotype was found a few times. The chain couples TRBV19 to TRBJ1-1; the D gene is possibly TRBD1 (5 bases). The CDR3 is 15 amino acids. V lost 5 bases and J lost 0, with 13 bases in between. CDR1 and CDR2 from the germline V gene are LNHDA and SQIVND (reference sequence). CDR3 loop: CASSHGAGLNTEAFF. In DNA form, the CDR3 reads TGTGCCAGTAGTCATGGGGCGGGGTTGAACACTGAAGCTTTCTTT.

This clonotype was detected ten times or more. The rearrangement uses TRBV6-5 and TRBJ1-2; D gene uncertain. Germline V CDR1 and CDR2: MNHEY, SVGAGI. The CDR3 covers 15 residues. Trimming stripped 0 bases from V and 4 bases from J, with 12 bases between. The CDR3 sequence: CASSYSRREAYGYTF. In DNA form, the CDR3 reads TGTGCCAGCAGTTACTCGAGGCGGGAGGCCTATGGCTACACCTTC.

There are a few counts of this clonotype. This chain links TRBV4-2 with TRBJ1-5; perhaps TRBD1 as D (6 bases). Trimming removed 6 bases at V and 2 bases at J, with 20 bases between. The CDR3 consists of 17 residues. Germline assignment: CDR1 LGHNA and CDR2 YNFKEQ. The CDR3 nucleotides read TGTGCCAGCAGTAAAGGGGGGCAGGGATCGGGCAATCAGCCCCAGCATTTT. Its protein product is CASSKGGQGSGNQPQHF.

This clonotype was observed at least ten times. V is TRBV19 and J is TRBJ1-1, with TRBD1 matching over 7 bases. The CDR3 spans 15 residues. V shed 6 bases, J shed 0 bases, and the junction held 7 bases outside the gene matches. Germline lookup yields CDR1 LNHDA and CDR2 SQIVND (reference sequence). The CDR3 reads CASRGTVIMNTEAFF. The CDR3 region has the DNA TGTGCCAGTAGGGGGACAGTGATTATGAACACTGAAGCTTTCTTT. Variable domain in full (rest from reference TRBV19 and TRBJ1-1): DGGITQSPKYLFRKEGQNVTLSCEQNLNHDAMYWYRQDPGQGLRLIYYSQIVNDFQKGDIAEGYSVSREKKESFPLTVTSAQKNPTAFYLCASRGTVIMNTEAFFGQGTRLTVV.

This clonotype was seen many times. This rearrangement joins TRBV3-1 to TRBJ2-2, with no clear D. The CDR3 length is 14 residues. V lost 2 bases to trimming and J lost 5 bases, with 9 bases between them. CDR1 and CDR2 from the germline V gene are LGHDT and YNNKEL (reference sequence). CDR3 DNA sequence: TGTGCCAGCAGCCAATCGGGCGCTACCGGGGAGCTGTTTTTT. Protein sequence: CASSQSGATGELFF.

This clonotype was found once. V is TRBV3-1 and J is TRBJ1-3; 7 bases line up with TRBD1. The germline gives CDR1 LGHDT, CDR2 YNNKEL (reference sequence). V lost 1 base, J lost 4 bases, and 7 bases stayed unmatched. The length of the CDR3 is 16 residues. The CDR3 nucleotides are TGTGCCAGCAGCCAAGCCACCAGGGGGTCCGGAAACACCATATATTTT. It specifies CASSQATRGSGNTIYF.

This clonotype was picked up many times. The chain recombines TRBV5-1 with TRBJ2-5, with TRBD2 as a possible D gene (6 bases). Germline V lookup: CDR1 SGHRS, CDR2 YFSETQ. V lost 8 bases and J 1 base, leaving 15 bases between the germline ends. The CDR3 contains 14 residues. For the CDR3, the DNA is TGCGCCAGTCACCGTGCGGGATCCCAAGAGACCCAGTACTTC. Translated: CASHRAGSQETQYF.

This clonotype was observed many times. The chain carries TRBV30 and TRBJ1-1; 7 nucleotides match TRBD1. V lost 3 bases to trimming and J lost 6 bases; unmatched junction nucleotides: 7. The CDR3 length is 13 residues. The germline gives CDR1 GTSNPN, CDR2 SVGIG (reference sequence). Here the CDR3 DNA reads TGTGCCTGGAGGTACAGGGGATCGGCTGAAGCTTTCTTT. It yields the protein CAWRYRGSAEAFF.

This clonotype was seen a few times. The chain employs TRBV4-2 and TRBJ1-5; D remains unclear. Between the trimmed V and J ends, which lost 0 bases and 6 bases, there was a span of 15 bases. This CDR3 region has 16 residues. Germline assignment: CDR1 LGHNA and CDR2 YNFKEQ. The CDR3 is CASSQDGPVGRQPQHF. The CDR3 nucleotides are TGTGCCAGCAGCCAAGATGGACCCGTTGGTCGTCAGCCCCAGCATTTT.

J is TRBJ2-3 and V is TRBV20-1; 8 nucleotides match TRBD2. V was clipped by 3 bases and J by 0 bases; unmatched bases: 5. This CDR3 region has 15 residues. Germline values: CDR1 DFQATT, CDR2 SNEGSKA (reference sequence). The CDR3 bases are TGCAGTGCTAGGGGGACTAGGGCTAGCACAGATACGCAGTATTTT. This gives the protein CSARGTRASTDTQYF.

This clonotype showed up many times. J is TRBJ1-1 and V is TRBV2; the match to TRBD1 covers 7 bases. This CDR3 spans 15 amino acids. V was pared by 10 bases and J by 0 bases, with 11 bases of the junction left unmatched. Per germline, CDR1 SNHLY and CDR2 FYNNEI. The CDR3 protein is CATWAGQTMNTEAFF. CDR3 coding DNA: TGTGCCACATGGGCGGGACAGACTATGAACACTGAAGCTTTCTTT.

This clonotype was picked up a small number of times. The rearrangement uses TRBV4-1 and TRBJ1-2; 8 positions agree with TRBD1. The CDR3 is 13 residues long. Germline V gene sequence: CDR1 MGHRA, CDR2 YSYEKL. The junction had 6 bases not matched to a gene; V was cut back by 4 bases and J by 8 bases. CDR3 protein: CASSLRTGNGYTF. The CDR3 DNA reads as TGCGCCAGCAGCCTTCGGACAGGGAACGGCTACACCTTC.

This clonotype was seen ten or more times. This chain uses TRBV3-1 with TRBJ2-7, with D unresolved. The CDR3 extends over 14 amino acids. V was cut by 0 bases and J by 0 bases, with 6 bases left in between. CDR1 is LGHDT and CDR2 is YNNKEL in the germline V gene (reference sequence). The CDR3 bases are TGTGCCAGCAGCCAAGATTGGGACTCCTACGAGCAGTACTTC. Translation gives CASSQDWDSYEQYF.

This clonotype occurred many times. V usage is TRBV28 and J usage is TRBJ2-3, with 9 bases matching TRBD1. The CDR3 length is 16 residues. Trimming cost V 5 bases and J 8 bases; bases outside gene matches: 14. The germline gives CDR1 MDHEN, CDR2 SYDVKM. The CDR3, as DNA: TGTGCCAGCAGTCCCGACCGGGACAGGGCATGGGGTACGCAGTATTTT. It yields the protein CASSPDRDRAWGTQYF.

In this sample, this clonotype turned up once. The V call is TRBV5-6, the J call TRBJ2-6, with no clear D. Germline-derived CDR1 and CDR2 are SGHDT and YYEEEE. The CDR3 extends over 16 amino acids. V lost 0 bases and J lost 3, with 10 bases in between. CDR3 in amino acids: CASSLGGPGGANVLTF. Written as DNA, the CDR3 is TGTGCCAGCAGCTTGGGAGGCCCTGGTGGGGCCAACGTCCTGACTTTC.

The chain carries TRBV10-3 and TRBJ2-1, with 11 bases aligning to TRBD2. The junction had 11 bases not matched to a gene; V was cut back by 6 bases and J by 10 bases. Germline V gene lookup returns CDR1 ENHRY and CDR2 SYGVKD. The CDR3 has 15 residues. For the CDR3, the DNA is TGTGCCATCAGAGAGGCAGGGACTAGCGGTGGGGAGCAGTTCTTC. It codes for CAIREAGTSGGEQFF.

The chain couples TRBV19 to TRBJ1-2; perhaps TRBD1 as D (5 bases). The germline V gene encodes CDR1 LNHDA and CDR2 SQIVND (reference sequence). The CDR3 length is 16 residues. V dropped 6 bases and J dropped 3 bases, with 20 bases sitting between them. The CDR3 spells CASRPSQSGHDYGYTF. The DNA of the CDR3 is TGTGCCAGTAGACCCTCCCAGTCAGGACATGACTATGGCTACACCTTC. Using reference TRBV19 and TRBJ1-2 for the parts outside the CDR3, the full variable domain is DGGITQSPKYLFRKEGQNVTLSCEQNLNHDAMYWYRQDPGQGLRLIYYSQIVNDFQKGDIAEGYSVSREKKESFPLTVTSAQKNPTAFYLCASRPSQSGHDYGYTFGSGTRLTVV.

The rearrangement uses TRBV20-1 and TRBJ1-2; 8 nucleotides line up with TRBD1. With 5 bases clipped from V and 3 bases from J, the junction kept 5 bases outside the gene matches. This CDR3 is built from 13 residues. The V gene's germline CDR1 is DFQATT and CDR2 SNEGSKA (reference sequence). CDR3 DNA sequence: TGCAGTGCTGAGGACAGGGTATACTATGGCTACACCTTC. This sequence encodes CSAEDRVYYGYTF.

With respect to this clonotype: This clone may be a read error of a much larger clone one base away. The V and J genes are TRBV2 and TRBJ2-1, with D possibly matching TRBD1 (6 bases). CDR1 and CDR2 from the germline V gene are SNHLY and FYNNEI. Between the trimmed V and J ends, which lost 5 bases and 5 bases, there was a span of 7 bases. This CDR3 region has 12 residues. The CDR3 is CASSRQDNEQFF. The CDR3 DNA reads as TGTGCCAGCAGTCGACAGGACAATGAGCAGTTCTTC.

This clonotype was counted ten times or more. CDR3 protein: CASKFRDEQYF. The CDR3 DNA reads as TGTGCCAGCAAGTTTCGCGACGAGCAGTACTTC. The chain is built from TRBV2 and TRBJ2-7; D remains ambiguous. The CDR3 extends over 11 amino acids. V gave up 7 bases and J gave up 5 bases, with 9 bases separating them. Germline lookup yields CDR1 SNHLY and CDR2 FYNNEI. The full variable domain, completed using reference TRBV2 and TRBJ2-7, is EPEVTQTPSHQVTQMGQEVILRCVPISNHLYFYWYRQILGQKVEFLVSFYNNEISEKSEIFDDQFSVERPDGSNFTLKIRSTKLEDSAMYFCASKFRDEQYFGPGTRLTVT.

This clonotype turned up a few times. The chain employs TRBV20-1 and TRBJ2-3, with 9 bases identical to TRBD2. Looked up from germline, CDR1 is DFQATT and CDR2 is SNEGSKA (reference sequence). Losses at the gene ends were 3 bases for V and 6 bases for J; bases not matched to a gene: 4. There are 13 residues in the CDR3. The CDR3 is CSASGGGADTQYF. The CDR3 bases are TGCAGTGCTAGTGGCGGGGGGGCGGATACGCAGTATTTT.

This clonotype showed up many times. The rearrangement links TRBV12-3 or TRBV12-4 to TRBJ1-6; D might be TRBD1 (5 bases). The ends were cut back, 5 bases at V and 9 bases at J, with 14 bases in the middle. The CDR3 sequence is 14 residues long. The CDR3 region has the DNA TGTGCCAGCAGTCCGACCGGGGACCCTTCACCCCTCCACTTT. This encodes CASSPTGDPSPLHF.

Many counts were recorded for this clonotype. The chain couples TRBV10-3 to TRBJ1-2; the D is unclear. Germline V gene data show CDR1 as ENHRY and CDR2 as SYGVKD. Trimming removed 10 bases at V and 8 bases at J, with 17 bases between. This CDR3 region has 12 residues. The CDR3 loop is CATGGLRGGYTF. In DNA, the CDR3 is TGTGCCACCGGAGGACTGCGCGGAGGCTACACCTTC.

This clonotype has ten or more counts. The rearrangement uses TRBV20-1 and TRBJ1-5; TRBD1 is a possible D gene (5 bases). V lost 3 bases and J lost 0, with 12 bases in between. The CDR3 consists of 15 residues. Per the germline V gene, CDR1 is DFQATT and CDR2 is SNEGSKA (reference sequence). Written as DNA, the CDR3 is TGCAGTGCTAGCGGCAGGGTTAATAGCAATCAGCCCCAGCATTTT. It translates to CSASGRVNSNQPQHF.